The next 20 T cell receptor beta chains were all read from a single sample in a study of blood T cell repertoires in COVID-19. The repertoire was sequenced with immunoSEQ multiplex PCR; TCRdb's copy has only in-frame clones and lacks some. The repertoire has 200,000 to 250,000 clones, approximately 83% of them found once; the top ten carry about 3.8%. Sequencing used PBMCs or T cells enriched from blood (not recorded which). The receptor source for this set is a woman between 35 and 50 years old with acute COVID-19.

V and J are TRBV4-1 and TRBJ2-7, with 14 bases aligning to TRBD2. The CDR3 runs 20 residues. Germline V CDR1 and CDR2: MGHRA, YSYEKL. V trimming: 5 bases; J trimming: 4 bases; junction bases outside the gene matches: 19. Here the CDR3 reads CASSSRTSGRRAHLRYEQYF. The DNA of the CDR3 is TGCGCCAGCAGCTCCCGGACTAGCGGGAGGCGCGCCCATTTAAGATACGAGCAGTACTTC.

The rearrangement links TRBV7-2 to TRBJ2-7; D is uncertain. CDR3 length: 13 residues. Germline assignment: CDR1 SGHTA and CDR2 FQGNSA. The V gene lost 5 bases and the J gene lost 0 bases, with 8 bases spanning the gap. The CDR3 nucleotides read TGTGCCAGCAGCCCGTACTCCTCCTACGAGCAGTACTTC. Protein sequence: CASSPYSSYEQYF.

V is TRBV19 and J is TRBJ1-1; the D is unclear. Trimming left V 3 bases short and J 5 bases short, with 7 bases between. Germline CDR1 reads LNHDA; CDR2 reads SQIVND (reference sequence). The CDR3 consists of 12 residues. The CDR3 DNA sequence: TGTGCCAGTAGTATGACGGGTACTGAAGCTTTCTTT. It codes for CASSMTGTEAFF.

The chain recombines TRBV25-1 with TRBJ2-7; the match to TRBD1 covers 8 bases. V shed 6 bases, J shed 3 bases, and the junction held 10 bases outside the gene matches. CDR3 size: 15 residues. Germline V lookup: CDR1 MGHDK, CDR2 SYGVNS. CDR3 sequence reads: CASSPRTGLSYEQYF. CDR3 sequence (DNA): TGTGCCAGCAGCCCCCGGACAGGGTTAAGCTACGAGCAGTACTTC.

The chain recombines TRBV11-2 with TRBJ1-1; D uncertain. Deletions cut 1 base from V and 8 bases from J, with 17 bases between. This CDR3 is built from 15 residues. Germline V gene data show CDR1 as SGHAT and CDR2 as FQNNGV. DNA for the CDR3: TGTGCCAGCAGCTTAGCTTCTGGTGGAGGCCTCGAAGCTTTCTTT. This sequence encodes CASSLASGGGLEAFF. Based on the CDR3 plus reference TRBV11-2 and TRBJ1-1, the full variable domain is EAGVAQSPRYKIIEKRQSVAFWCNPISGHATLYWYQQILGQGPKLLIQFQNNGVVDDSQLPKDRFSAERLKGVDSTLKIQPAKLEDSAVYLCASSLASGGGLEAFFGQGTRLTVV.

This chain uses TRBV29-1 with TRBJ2-1, with D unresolved. Germline V gene data show CDR1 as SQVTM and CDR2 as ANQGSEA. V dropped 1 base and J dropped 9 bases, with 25 bases sitting between them. This CDR3 spans 17 amino acids. The chain's CDR3 is CSVEGPLIRLAVSEQFF. CDR3 DNA sequence: TGCAGCGTTGAAGGACCACTGATTCGGCTGGCGGTTAGTGAGCAGTTCTTC.

The CDR3 protein is CASSPLEQNNEQFF. CDR3 nucleotide sequence: TGTGCCAGCTCACCACTCGAACAGAACAATGAGCAGTTCTTC. The chain combines TRBV18 with TRBJ2-1; D remains ambiguous. CDR1 KGHSH and CDR2 LQKENI come from the germline V gene. CDR3 length: 14 residues. Trimming took 1 base from V and 5 from J, leaving 9 bases between them.

The CDR3 spells CASSVTVQETQYF. CDR3 nucleotide sequence: TGTGCCAGCAGTGTGACAGTCCAAGAGACCCAGTACTTC. The chain is built from TRBV27 and TRBJ2-5, with D tentatively TRBD1 (5 bases). The germline V gene has CDR1 MNHEY and CDR2 SMNVEV (reference sequence). This CDR3 is 13 amino acids long. V was clipped by 5 bases and J by 1 base, with 8 bases between them.

V gene TRBV25-1 combines with J gene TRBJ2-3, with 9 bases fitting TRBD1. Germline assignment: CDR1 MGHDK and CDR2 SYGVNS. With V trimmed by 4 bases and J by 4 bases, 9 bases remained unmatched. This CDR3 is 16 amino acids long. DNA for the CDR3: TGTGCCAGCAGTGGGACAGGGGTAGGTGGACCAGATACGCAGTATTTT. Encoded protein: CASSGTGVGGPDTQYF.

This chain connects TRBV7-6 to TRBJ2-3; 8 bases match TRBD2. There are 16 residues in the CDR3. With V trimmed by 6 bases and J by 2 bases, 10 bases remained unmatched. Germline loops: CDR1 SGHVS, CDR2 FNYEAQ. Here the CDR3 reads CASRSPTGGDTDTQYF. The CDR3 region has the DNA TGTGCCAGCAGATCCCCCACCGGGGGGGACACAGATACGCAGTATTTT.

The V and J genes are TRBV24-1 and TRBJ2-5; TRBD2 aligns across 9 bases. Trimming cost V 1 base and J 5 bases; bases outside gene matches: 10. Germline values: CDR1 KGHDR, CDR2 SFDVKD. The CDR3 consists of 17 residues. In DNA, the CDR3 is TGTGCCACCAGTGATTTTAGGGCGGGAGGGCCTAGGGAGACCCAGTACTTC. Translating it yields CATSDFRAGGPRETQYF.

V is TRBV19 and J is TRBJ1-5; 7 positions agree with TRBD1. The CDR3 totals 13 residues. Germline CDR1 and CDR2: LNHDA and SQIVND (reference sequence). With 11 bases clipped from V and 3 bases from J, the junction kept 7 bases outside the gene matches. The CDR3 region is CAGGQNPNQPQHF. The DNA of the CDR3 is TGTGCCGGGGGACAGAATCCCAATCAGCCCCAGCATTTT. Filled out from reference TRBV19 and TRBJ1-5, the complete variable domain reads DGGITQSPKYLFRKEGQNVTLSCEQNLNHDAMYWYRQDPGQGLRLIYYSQIVNDFQKGDIAEGYSVSREKKESFPLTVTSAQKNPTAFYLCAGGQNPNQPQHFGDGTRLSIL.

The gene calls are TRBV7-2 and TRBJ2-1; 9 bases map to TRBD2. Looked up from germline, CDR1 is SGHTA and CDR2 is FQGNSA. CDR3 length: 16 residues. Germline trimming cut 7 bases from V and 0 bases from J; bases unmatched to any gene: 7. CDR3 DNA: TGTGCCAGCACCCGTGGGCGGGAGGGCTCCTACAATGAGCAGTTCTTC. Protein product: CASTRGREGSYNEQFF. The full variable domain, its missing parts supplied by reference TRBV7-2 and TRBJ2-1, is GAGVSQSPSNKVTEKGKDVELRCDPISGHTALYWYRQSLGQGLEFLIYFQGNSAPDKSGLPSDRFSAERTGGSVSTLTIQRTQQEDSAVYLCASTRGREGSYNEQFFGPGTRLTVL.

V gene TRBV19 combines with J gene TRBJ1-6, with TRBD1 matching 8 bases. Trimming cost V 9 bases and J 6 bases; bases outside gene matches: 10. This CDR3 region has 15 residues. The germline CDR1 and CDR2 sequences are LNHDA and SQIVND (reference sequence). In DNA form, the CDR3 reads TGTGCCAGCTCCGGGACAGGCGCGTTTAATTCACCCCTCCACTTT. Translated, it gives CASSGTGAFNSPLHF.

The CDR3 loop reads CASSPGDWAAFF. The DNA for the CDR3 is TGTGCCAGCAGCCCCGGGGATTGGGCGGCTTTCTTT. The chain combines TRBV11-3 with TRBJ1-1, with D hard to call. The CDR3 contains 12 residues. Trimming shortened V by 5 bases and J by 11 bases, and 15 bases separated the two germline ends. Germline V gene lookup returns CDR1 SGHNT and CDR2 YENEEA.

The chain is built from TRBV7-2 and TRBJ1-2; D is unclear. The CDR3 length is 12 residues. Trimming left V 4 bases short and J 10 bases short, with 13 bases between. Germline values: CDR1 SGHTA, CDR2 FQGNSA. CDR3 coding DNA: TGTGCCAGCAGCTCAACGAGGGTGGACTACACCTTC. This translates into CASSSTRVDYTF.

The J gene is TRBJ1-5, the V gene TRBV7-2; D might be TRBD1 (6 bases). Germline CDR1 SGHTA, CDR2 FQGNSA. The CDR3 is made up of 16 amino acids. Trimming removed 1 base from V and 3 bases from J, with 13 bases in between. The CDR3 loop reads CASSLGEDRHNQPQHF. The DNA for the CDR3 is TGTGCCAGCAGCTTAGGGGAAGACAGGCACAATCAGCCCCAGCATTTT. Filled out from reference TRBV7-2 and TRBJ1-5, the complete variable domain reads GAGVSQSPSNKVTEKGKDVELRCDPISGHTALYWYRQSLGQGLEFLIYFQGNSAPDKSGLPSDRFSAERTGGSVSTLTIQRTQQEDSAVYLCASSLGEDRHNQPQHFGDGTRLSIL.

This chain links TRBV24-1 with TRBJ2-3; 8 bases agree with TRBD2. V lost 7 bases, J lost 6 bases, and 11 bases stayed unmatched. The CDR3 contains 15 residues. Germline V gene data show CDR1 as KGHDR and CDR2 as SFDVKD. CDR3 nucleotide sequence: TGTGCCACCAGCCGTCGGGAGGGGGTTTCCGATACGCAGTATTTT. Translated: CATSRREGVSDTQYF.

V gene TRBV11-3 combines with J gene TRBJ1-1; 7 nucleotides align to TRBD1. The germline CDR1 and CDR2 sequences are SGHNT and YENEEA. The CDR3 spans 13 residues. The V segment lost 2 bases and the J segment 4 bases; nucleotides outside the gene matches: 1. Here the CDR3 DNA reads TGTGCCAGCAGCTTACGACAGGGCACTGAAGCTTTCTTT. Amino acid sequence: CASSLRQGTEAFF.

The V gene is TRBV29-1, the J gene TRBJ2-2, with TRBD1 identical over 7 bases. CDR1 is SQVTM and CDR2 is ANQGSEA in the germline V gene. With V trimmed by 4 bases and J by 6 bases, 5 bases remained unmatched. The CDR3 length is 13 residues. The CDR3 DNA reads as TGCAGCGTTGTCACAGGGGTGGCCGGGGAGCTGTTTTTT. Translating gives CSVVTGVAGELFF.